This paragraph reports one T cell receptor beta chain. Its antigen is not yet known. Base-call qualities are not available, and no considerably larger clone is one nucleotide away. Collaborating institutions collected whole blood in K2EDTA tubes following their own protocols. For TCRbeta analysis, collaborators shipped samples as frozen whole blood, isolated PBMCs, or DNA extracted from either of those sample types. This sample was included in a study of blood T cell repertoires in COVID-19 (dated by TCRdb to 2018 to 2021). Turning to the overall study: Samples from collaborators originated in the United States, Italy and Spain and spanned both the acute and convalescent phases of COVID-19. The repertoires were released in a freely available public database meant as a resource for research on the immune response to SARS-CoV-2. Where HLA class I and class II types were available, the types were taken from metadata supplied by the sample provider, not from assay-based typing. The sample metadata nearly always contained a de-identified subject ID, COVID-19 status, age in years and sex. The samples were drawn from two sources: the first 160 participants of the ongoing ImmuneRACE study, and fewer than 1,500 subjects contributed by 6 global collaborators. Subjects who had been exposed to COVID-19, were actively infected with it, or had recovered from it provided the deeply sampled blood TCRbeta repertoires that made up the dataset. The prospective study material was composed of cDNA or gDNA derived from T cells, B-cell-depleted T cells, or PBMCs.

The immunoSEQ Assay, a bias-controlled multiplex PCR, was used to amplify TCRbeta CDR3 regions from genomic DNA. The source study handled its data this way. The number of nucleated cells in each sample was estimated from the amplification of reference gene primers within the assay. To quantify the absolute abundance of each unique TCRbeta CDR3 rearrangement, sequence reads were collapsed and filtered. Productive Simpson clonality was computed per sample as the square root of Simpson's diversity index over productive rearrangements. TCRdb took this table from immuneACCESS and kept in-frame rearrangements with V and J called. Such tables lack part of the clones; where checked against another copy, unresolved V genes explain under half of the gap, and the rest is unexplained. For V, J and clone size, that table is used; D and trimming come from the DNA. For this sample there are under 250,000 clones; less than 85% appear just once. Together, the top ten hold about 5.5% of the sample.

Findings and caveats that apply to the study as a whole: Clinical and demographic metadata were provided uncurated, with the amount varying by source and participant.

The germline V gene encodes CDR1 SGHTA and CDR2 FQGNSA. Trimming at the junction amounts to 5 bases on V and 1 base on J, and the germline ends lie 7 bases apart. The CDR3 goes from the cysteine to the phenylalanine over 13 residues. Just CDR3 DNA is preserved here, 39 bases in frame from base 1. This sequence originates from a woman aged 70 to 79 with acute or convalescent COVID-19. Specimen: peripheral blood. The rearrangement combines TRBV7-2 with TRBJ2-3; confidence is insufficient to name the D gene. Read as DNA, the sequence is TGTGCCAGCAGCGTGGCTGGCACAGATACGCAGTATTTT. Translated, it gives CASSVAGTDTQYF. Where the CDR3 stops, the reference TRBV7-2 and TRBJ2-3 genes take over; the full variable domain is GAGVSQSPSNKVTEKGKDVELRCDPISGHTALYWYRQSLGQGLEFLIYFQGNSAPDKSGLPSDRFSAERTGGSVSTLTIQRTQQEDSAVYLCASSVAGTDTQYFGPGTRLTVL.